This T cell receptor (beta chain) came from a study of blood T cell repertoires in COVID-19. The wider study: PBMCs, B-cell-depleted T cells, or T cells provided the cDNA or gDNA that made up the material.

This clone was seen more than once but under ten times. Sequenced by immunoSEQ multiplex PCR; TCRdb stores in-frame clones only, minus some. The sample includes a few hundred thousand clones, 85% to 90% seen only once; the top ten take around 2%. The study drew participants aged about 18 to 90 years from roughly 25 US areas. Researchers sorted participants into cohorts using their self-reported clinical history. Trimming took off 0 bases at V and 4 bases at J, with 9 bases between the two ends. Germline V gene sequence: CDR1 MNHEY, CDR2 SVGAGI. The CDR3 contains 14 residues. The origin of this receptor is a woman in her sixties or seventies in a cohort exposed to, infected with or recovered from COVID-19 (not recorded which). Sequenced sample: PBMCs or T cells enriched from blood (not recorded which). V and J are TRBV6-5 and TRBJ1-2; a weak D match, TRBD1 (5 bases). This CDR3 reads CASSYSQGTYGYTF. The CDR3 bases are TGTGCCAGCAGTTACTCGCAGGGTACCTATGGCTACACCTTC.